This T cell receptor beta chain was identified in a study of cytomegalovirus exposure and HLA in healthy donors. On the study more broadly: HLA-typed donors were the source of around 87 million unique TCRs, which an early data release held. General observations from the study: TCR beta chain V- and J-gene trimming was linked, in a later analysis, to a missense variant in DCLRE1C.

60 Vbeta and 13 Jbeta primers were used in PCR. Here immunoSEQ multiplex PCR was the method, and the copy in TCRdb shows in-frame clones only, minus some. The table has roughly 100,000 clones, about 80% seen once. Though probably carrying unrecorded immune exposures, donors were nominally healthy at sampling. On this clone itself: Its antigen remains unknown.

Germline V gene lookup returns CDR1 LNHDA and CDR2 SQIVND (reference sequence). J was trimmed by 1 base and V by 4 bases; bases with no gene match: 4. This CDR3 has 14 amino acids. The clonotype originates from a man aged 25-45 years in good health and CMV-seronegative. The chain joins TRBV19 to TRBJ2-7; 7 bases are shared with TRBD1. The specimen sequenced was PBMCs. Written as DNA, the CDR3 is TGTGCCAGTAGTAGGGAACAGGGGTCCTACGAGCAGTACTTC. Its protein is CASSREQGSYEQYF. Filled out from reference TRBV19 and TRBJ2-7, the complete variable domain reads DGGITQSPKYLFRKEGQNVTLSCEQNLNHDAMYWYRQDPGQGLRLIYYSQIVNDFQKGDIAEGYSVSREKKESFPLTVTSAQKNPTAFYLCASSREQGSYEQYFGPGTRLTVT.